This record looks at one TCR beta chain sequence and its context. The entry originates in a study of blood T cell repertoires in COVID-19. Study-wide context: The analysed material was cDNA or gDNA that came from T cells, B-cell-depleted T cells, or PBMCs.

CDR1 and CDR2 (germline): SGHTA, FQGNSA. Trimming pared 1 base from V and 2 bases from J, leaving 8 bases between. This CDR3 region has 14 residues. Generated by immunoSEQ multiplex PCR, the TCRdb table keeps only in-frame clones and is missing some. Counted here are some 80,000 clones, more than 85% occurring once; the ten biggest clones make up just over 2.5%. The receptor was derived from a man aged 50-59 years with COVID-19, enrolled during active disease. The chain uses TRBV7-2 and TRBJ2-5; D gene unclear. Sequenced input: peripheral blood. This CDR3 is CASSLGGAQETQYF. In nucleotides, the CDR3 is TGTGCCAGCAGCTTAGGAGGTGCTCAAGAGACCCAGTACTTC.